What follows is one TCR beta chain and its context. Germline V gene lookup returns CDR1 LGHNA and CDR2 YNFKEQ. Deletions cut 0 bases from V and 5 bases from J, with 13 bases between. This CDR3 has 15 residues. The source of the sample is a study of blood T cell repertoires in COVID-19. Study-level information: Collection of acute and convalescent COVID-19 samples took place in the United States, Italy and Spain. In each case, the material was cDNA or gDNA derived from T cells, B-cell-depleted T cells, or PBMCs.

In the original processing: Estimation of nucleated cell counts relied on the amplification of reference gene primers. Clones were read by immunoSEQ multiplex PCR, and TCRdb kept only the in-frame ones, dropping some. D and trimming come from the DNA, and the V and J calls and clone size come from that table. The sample includes around 250,000 clones, 70% to 85% of them seen just once. The chain has TRBV4-2 and TRBJ1-2, with a possible D match to TRBD1 (6 bases). Sequencing was carried out using peripheral blood. The sequence was obtained from a woman aged 80 or over with acute or convalescent COVID-19. The DNA for the CDR3 is TGTGCCAGCAGCCAAGATATGGGGGCCTATTATGGCTACACCTTC. Its translation: CASSQDMGAYYGYTF.